A single sample gave rise to the 16 T cell receptor beta chains below, sequenced in a study of molecular identifiers for immune sequencing clone quantification. TCRdb independently ran MiXCR on the PCR reads; one entry per CDR3 protein. The data hold about 54,000 distinct CDR3 sequences, with approximately 25% observed a single time. The material sequenced was naive CD8+ T cells from blood, with Jurkat cell RNA spiked in. The subset: FACS-sorted CD8+CD4-CCR7+CD45RA+ naive T cells. The receptors come from a human donor in good health. Some libraries in this study had Jurkat cell RNA spiked in.

Only a few counts were recorded for this clonotype. This sequence may be a read error, since a much larger clone differs from it by one base. The chain is built from TRBV12-3 or TRBV12-4 and TRBJ1-1; no reliable D call. Deletions cut 6 bases from V and 4 bases from J, with 15 bases between. The CDR3 sequence is 14 residues long. CDR3 DNA: TGTGCCAGCAGCCAGGACGGATGGTGCACTGAAGCTTTCTTT. It yields the protein CASSQDGWCTEAFF.

J is TRBJ2-1 and V is TRBV19, with D hard to call. This CDR3 is 14 amino acids long. Trimming cost V 7 bases and J 1 base, with 11 bases left between them. Germline CDR1 and CDR2: LNHDA and SQIVND (reference sequence). In nucleotides, the CDR3 is TGTGCCAGTACCCAGCGTCCATCCTACAATGAGCAGTTCTTC. It yields the protein CASTQRPSYNEQFF.

This clonotype was observed many times. The chain combines TRBV7-9 with TRBJ2-3; D is undetermined. V was cut by 3 bases and J by 2 bases, with 9 bases left in between. Per germline, CDR1 SEHNR and CDR2 FQNEAQ (reference sequence). This CDR3 contains 14 residues. In DNA, the CDR3 is TGTGCCAGCAGCTTTACACGGAACACAGATACGCAGTATTTT. Its protein is CASSFTRNTDTQYF.

This clonotype occurred many times. The rearrangement joins TRBV6-5 to TRBJ2-7; D possibly corresponds to TRBD1 (7 bases). Germline assignment: CDR1 MNHEY and CDR2 SVGAGI. The length of the CDR3 is 15 residues. V was trimmed by 2 bases and J by 1 base, leaving 12 bases between them. The CDR3 protein is CASSYGGTASYEQYF. CDR3 bases: TGTGCCAGCAGTTACGGGGGGACAGCTTCCTACGAGCAGTACTTC.

Only a few counts were recorded for this clonotype. A much larger clone lies a single base off, so this may be a read error. This chain uses TRBV4-1 with TRBJ2-1; 9 nucleotides match TRBD1. CDR1 MGHRA and CDR2 YSYEKL come from the germline V gene. This CDR3 is built from 15 residues. The CDR3 here is CASSYRDRDYNAQFF. The CDR3 region has the DNA TGCGCCAGCAGCTACCGGGACAGGGACTACAATGCGCAGTTCTTC.

This clonotype was seen at least ten times. CDR3 region: CASSDPGTGTEAFF. CDR3 bases: TGCGCCAGCAGCGACCCCGGGACAGGGACTGAAGCTTTCTTT. The chain has TRBV5-1 and TRBJ1-1; 9 nucleotides line up with TRBD1. Germline V gene data show CDR1 as SGHRS and CDR2 as YFSETQ. J gave up 5 bases and V 4 bases, and 6 bases lay outside the gene matches. This CDR3 comprises 14 residues.

The table lists this clonotype with a count of one. Given a much more abundant clone one base away, this may be a read error. The rearrangement joins TRBV2 to TRBJ2-7; TRBD2 might be the D (5 bases). The V gene lost 11 bases and the J gene lost 6 bases, with 14 bases spanning the gap. This CDR3 is built from 11 residues. Per germline, CDR1 SNHLY and CDR2 FYNNEI. For the CDR3, the DNA is TGTGCCGGAGGAGGCAGTGGCGAGCAGTACTTC. It translates to CAGGGSGEQYF. Full variable domain (rest looked up from reference TRBV2 and TRBJ2-7): EPEVTQTPSHQVTQMGQEVILRCVPISNHLYFYWYRQILGQKVEFLVSFYNNEISEKSEIFDDQFSVERPDGSNFTLKIRSTKLEDSAMYFCAGGGSGEQYFGPGTRLTVT.

The genes are TRBV28 and TRBJ2-3; TRBD2 might be the D (5 bases). This CDR3 comprises 14 residues. In germline, CDR1 is MDHEN, CDR2 SYDVKM. V was cut by 3 bases and J by 15 bases, with 22 bases left in between. CDR3 DNA sequence: TGTGCCAGCAGTTTCCTAGGGAGTACAGATACCCAATATTTT. Protein sequence: CASSFLGSTDTQYF.

In regard to this clonotype: One base away lies a much larger clone, so this may be a sequencing read error. The CDR3 here is CASSGRQGSQPQHF. CDR3 in DNA: TGTGCCAGCAGTGGTAGACAGGGGTCTCAGCCCCAGCATTTT. This chain connects TRBV2 to TRBJ1-5; 8 bases map to TRBD1. Trimming took 4 bases from V and 6 from J; bases not matched to a gene: 5. Germline loops: CDR1 SNHLY, CDR2 FYNNEI. The length of the CDR3 is 14 residues.

On this clonotype: A much more abundant neighbour one base away suggests this may be a read error. The rearrangement joins TRBV28 to TRBJ1-1; maybe TRBD1 (5 bases). The ends were cut back, 7 bases at V and 4 bases at J, with 16 bases in the middle. Germline CDR1 reads MDHEN; CDR2 reads SYDVKM. This CDR3 has 14 amino acids. The CDR3 nucleotides are TGTGCCAGCACCTCCGGCGGGGGGAGCACTGAAGCTTTCTTT. As protein: CASTSGGGSTEAFF.

As for this clonotype: The conserved closing phenylalanine or tryptophan is absent in this CDR3, likely reflecting a read error. The genes are TRBV7-9 and TRBJ2-1, with unresolved D. This CDR3 contains 17 residues. The V end lost 2 bases, the J end lost 0 bases, and 14 bases lay between the germline ends. Germline V gene sequence: CDR1 SEHNR, CDR2 FQNEAQ (reference sequence). This chain's CDR3 is CASSLSTKASSYNEQFL. CDR3 nucleotide sequence: TGTGCCAGCAGCTTATCAACTAAAGCGAGCTCCTACAATGAGCAGTTCCTC.

This sequence joins TRBV6-5 and TRBJ2-1, with D maybe TRBD1 (5 bases). Germline lookup yields CDR1 MNHEY and CDR2 SVGAGI. Trimming removed 3 bases from V and 9 bases from J, with 15 bases in between. The CDR3 totals 14 residues. The CDR3 sequence: CASSYGQGLVEQFF. DNA for the CDR3: TGTGCCAGCAGTTATGGGCAGGGATTAGTTGAGCAGTTCTTC.

There are many counts of this clonotype. The V gene is TRBV28, the J gene TRBJ1-1; no definite D call. Between the trimmed V and J ends, which lost 2 bases and 1 base, there was a span of 8 bases. The CDR3 runs to 14 residues. Germline CDR1 and CDR2: MDHEN and SYDVKM. CDR3 in amino acids: CASSLAGKNTEAFF. The CDR3 bases are TGTGCCAGCAGTTTAGCCGGGAAGAACACTGAAGCTTTCTTT.

This clonotype was counted at least ten times. The chain employs TRBV6-5 and TRBJ2-5; 11 nucleotides align to TRBD1. The CDR3 covers 14 residues. Germline assignment: CDR1 MNHEY and CDR2 SVGAGI. V was clipped by 4 bases and J by 7 bases; unmatched bases: 5. The CDR3 loop reads CASSLDRGHGTQYF. CDR3 bases: TGTGCCAGCAGTTTGGACAGGGGGCATGGGACCCAGTACTTC.

Details on this clonotype: A read error is likely, as this CDR3 ends without the conserved phenylalanine or tryptophan. The genes are TRBV7-9 and TRBJ2-2; D is uncertain. CDR1 is SEHNR and CDR2 is FQNEAQ in the germline V gene (reference sequence). This CDR3 region has 14 residues. The CDR3 loop reads CAIDRGRYTVELFV. CDR3 bases: TGTGCCATCGATAGAGGCCGGTACACCGTGGAGCTGTTTGTT.

A note on this clonotype: Just one base apart from a much larger clone, this may be a read error. The gene calls are TRBV7-9 and TRBJ2-7, with TRBD1 matching 7 bases. The CDR3 is 14 residues long. Germline CDR1 and CDR2: SEHNR and FQNEAQ (reference sequence). In DNA, the CDR3 is TGTGCCAACAGCTTTTTATCCGGGACAGCCGAGCAGTACTTC. Amino acids: CANSFLSGTAEQYF.